One sample yielded the 9 T cell receptor beta chains listed below, sequenced in a study of blood T cell repertoires in COVID-19. The method was immunoSEQ multiplex PCR; TCRdb's version includes in-frame clones alone and lacks a portion of them. Of some 120,000 clones in the sample, roughly 79% were seen once. The sample taken for sequencing was peripheral blood. These receptor sequences come from a human donor in a cohort sampled during active COVID-19.

The chain is built from TRBV30 and TRBJ2-2, with D possibly matching TRBD2 (5 bases). Deletions cut 8 bases from V and 7 bases from J, with 17 bases between. This CDR3 is built from 13 residues. Germline loops: CDR1 GTSNPN, CDR2 SVGIG (reference sequence). CDR3 amino acids: CAGSPGYGGELFF. CDR3 sequence (DNA): TGTGCCGGATCCCCGGGGTATGGCGGGGAGCTGTTTTTT.

A single count supports this clone. DNA for the CDR3: TGTGCCAGCAGCCCCGGACTAGCGGGAACCGGGGAGCTGTTTTTT. It specifies CASSPGLAGTGELFF. The V and J genes are TRBV11-3 and TRBJ2-2; 12 nucleotides agree with TRBD2. V trimming: 5 bases; J trimming: 5 bases; junction bases outside the gene matches: 3. Germline values: CDR1 SGHNT, CDR2 YENEEA. The CDR3 extends over 15 amino acids.

V and J are TRBV4-3 and TRBJ2-7, with 7 bases fitting TRBD1. The junction had 4 bases not matched to a gene; V was cut back by 0 bases and J by 2 bases. CDR3 length equals 15 residues. Germline CDR1 LGHNA, CDR2 YSLEER. DNA of the CDR3: TGCGCCAGCAGCCAAGATCGGGACAGTGCCTACGAGCAGTACTTC. It codes for CASSQDRDSAYEQYF.

The V gene is TRBV30, the J gene TRBJ2-7; TRBD1 matches at 7 bases. With V trimmed by 3 bases and J by 4 bases, 3 bases remained unmatched. The germline CDR1 and CDR2 sequences are GTSNPN and SVGIG (reference sequence). The CDR3 runs to 12 residues. CDR3 in amino acids: CAWSTQGYEQYF. As DNA, the CDR3 is TGTGCCTGGAGCACACAGGGGTACGAGCAGTACTTC.

The gene calls are TRBV28 and TRBJ1-6, with a tentative D call TRBD1 (5 bases). V lost 1 base and J 5 bases, leaving 18 bases between the germline ends. The CDR3 covers 18 residues. Germline values: CDR1 MDHEN, CDR2 SYDVKM. CDR3 region: CASSLFFVGRGNNSPLHF. In DNA, the CDR3 is TGTGCCAGCAGTTTATTTTTTGTGGGGCGCGGGAATAATTCACCCCTCCACTTT.

J is TRBJ2-1 and V is TRBV19; TRBD2 aligns across 11 bases. Trimming took 7 bases from V and 2 from J; bases not matched to a gene: 10. This CDR3 has 17 residues. Germline CDR1 reads LNHDA; CDR2 reads SQIVND (reference sequence). DNA of the CDR3: TGTGCCAGTACCCAATTCCCGGGACTAGCGGCCTACAATGAGCAGTTCTTC. It specifies CASTQFPGLAAYNEQFF.

The chain has TRBV24-1 and TRBJ2-3, with 12 nucleotides matching TRBD2. This CDR3 region has 16 residues. With 6 bases clipped from V and 2 bases from J, the junction kept 5 bases outside the gene matches. Germline values: CDR1 KGHDR, CDR2 SFDVKD. The CDR3 coding sequence is TGTGCCACCAGTCTAGGGACTAGCGGGCTCACAGATACGCAGTATTTT. Its translation is CATSLGTSGLTDTQYF.

V gene TRBV30 combines with J gene TRBJ2-6, with TRBD1 as a possible D gene (5 bases). CDR3 length: 15 residues. Trimming removed 7 bases from V and 0 bases from J, with 13 bases in between. Germline loops: CDR1 GTSNPN, CDR2 SVGIG (reference sequence). CDR3 DNA: TGTGCCTTCACAAGGGGTTACTCTGGGGCCAACGTCCTGACTTTC. Translation: CAFTRGYSGANVLTF.

This clone is a singleton in its sample. This chain uses TRBV7-9 with TRBJ2-1; D possibly corresponds to TRBD1 (6 bases). CDR3 length: 18 residues. Germline-derived CDR1 and CDR2 are SEHNR and FQNEAQ (reference sequence). Deletions cut 3 bases from V and 0 bases from J, with 18 bases between. CDR3 residues: CASSLWGLATSSYNEQFF. CDR3 DNA sequence: TGTGCCAGCAGCTTGTGGGGGCTCGCTACAAGCTCCTACAATGAGCAGTTCTTC.